The 30 T cell receptor beta chains given below trace back to one sample, sequenced in a study of blood T cell repertoires in COVID-19. Clones were sequenced by immunoSEQ multiplex PCR, and TCRdb holds only the in-frame ones, with some missing. The table records 330,000 or so clones, about 90% of them present only once. The sequencing input was PBMCs or T cells enriched from blood (not recorded which). The receptors shown here come from a woman in her thirties who had recovered from COVID-19.

The chain recombines TRBV7-8 with TRBJ1-1, with D perhaps matching TRBD1 (5 bases). V was shortened by 0 bases and J by 4 bases, with 12 bases between the two germline ends. The CDR3 has 15 residues. The germline V gene encodes CDR1 SGHVS and CDR2 FQNEAQ. The CDR3, as DNA: TGTGCCAGCAGCTTAGCGGAGGGGAGCGGCACTGAAGCTTTCTTT. As protein: CASSLAEGSGTEAFF.

The V call is TRBV27, the J call TRBJ2-7; D not certain. Germline values: CDR1 MNHEY, CDR2 SMNVEV (reference sequence). V lost 9 bases and J 2 bases, leaving 14 bases between the germline ends. CDR3 size: 13 residues. The CDR3 protein is CASRVGGTYEQYF. The DNA of the CDR3 is TGTGCCAGTCGAGTTGGCGGCACCTACGAGCAGTACTTC.

The chain recombines TRBV11-2 with TRBJ1-2; 8 bases agree with TRBD1. In germline, CDR1 is SGHAT, CDR2 FQNNGV. The CDR3 extends over 16 amino acids. Trimming removed 3 bases from V and 6 bases from J; junction bases left unmatched: 12. The CDR3 bases are TGTGCCAGCAGCTTTTTAAAGGGGGACAGGCGAAATGGCTACACCTTC. Its translation: CASSFLKGDRRNGYTF.

This clone was seen a few times. This sequence joins TRBV7-8 and TRBJ2-3, with 7 bases fitting TRBD2. V gave up 1 base and J gave up 8 bases; unmatched junction bases: 9. The CDR3 length is 15 residues. Germline assignment: CDR1 SGHVS and CDR2 FQNEAQ. Here the CDR3 reads CASSLGGTTDGTQYF. Written as DNA, the CDR3 is TGTGCCAGCAGCTTAGGTGGGACTACAGACGGTACGCAGTATTTT.

V usage is TRBV24-1 and J usage is TRBJ1-2, with 7 bases matching TRBD1. The germline V gene has CDR1 KGHDR and CDR2 SFDVKD. V gave up 11 bases and J gave up 0 bases; unmatched junction bases: 5. The CDR3 is 13 amino acids. CDR3 sequence reads: CAREGASNYGYTF. CDR3 in DNA: TGTGCCAGAGAGGGGGCCTCTAACTATGGCTACACCTTC.

This clone was counted between two and nine times. V usage is TRBV5-1 and J usage is TRBJ2-1; TRBD2 aligns across 10 bases. Germline-derived CDR1 and CDR2 are SGHRS and YFSETQ. The CDR3 runs 14 residues. Losses at the gene ends were 3 bases for V and 7 bases for J; bases not matched to a gene: 4. The CDR3 reads CASSWLAGDNEQFF. The CDR3 nucleotides read TGCGCCAGCAGCTGGCTAGCGGGAGATAATGAGCAGTTCTTC.

This rearrangement joins TRBV5-1 to TRBJ2-3; no firm D call. Per germline, CDR1 SGHRS and CDR2 YFSETQ. V was cut by 0 bases and J by 0 bases, with 11 bases left in between. The CDR3 extends over 16 amino acids. CDR3 in DNA: TGCGCCAGCAGCTTGGTTTTAGGAGTTAGCACAGATACGCAGTATTTT. It is translated as CASSLVLGVSTDTQYF.

This CDR3 reads CASSYSDRGDYEQYF. The CDR3 DNA reads TGTGCCAGCAGTTACTCGGACAGGGGTGACTACGAGCAGTACTTC. The chain couples TRBV6-2 or TRBV6-3 to TRBJ2-7; 9 bases are a match to TRBD1. Per the germline V gene, CDR1 is MNHEY and CDR2 is SVGEGT. V dropped 0 bases and J dropped 3; count of bases not matched to a gene: 3. The CDR3 contains 15 residues.

This clone came up once. CDR3 protein: CASSPGTHTGYTF. The DNA for the CDR3 is TGTGCCAGCAGTCCCGGGACTCACACTGGCTACACCTTC. The chain joins TRBV28 to TRBJ1-2, with D maybe TRBD1 (5 bases). This CDR3 region has 13 residues. Trimming cost V 5 bases and J 7 bases, with 14 bases left between them. In germline, CDR1 is MDHEN, CDR2 SYDVKM.

CDR3 in amino acids: CASTPAGSHNEQFF. CDR3 DNA sequence: TGTGCCAGTACGCCAGCGGGGTCCCACAATGAGCAGTTCTTC. The chain is built from TRBV19 and TRBJ2-1; 7 bases map to TRBD2. Germline-derived CDR1 and CDR2 are LNHDA and SQIVND (reference sequence). CDR3 length: 14 residues. The V segment lost 7 bases and the J segment 5 bases; nucleotides outside the gene matches: 8. The full variable domain, in which reference TRBV19 and TRBJ2-1 provide the parts outside the CDR3, is DGGITQSPKYLFRKEGQNVTLSCEQNLNHDAMYWYRQDPGQGLRLIYYSQIVNDFQKGDIAEGYSVSREKKESFPLTVTSAQKNPTAFYLCASTPAGSHNEQFFGPGTRLTVL.

The rearrangement joins TRBV30 to TRBJ2-7; 9 bases agree with TRBD1. V dropped 4 bases and J dropped 4; count of bases not matched to a gene: 8. Germline lookup yields CDR1 GTSNPN and CDR2 SVGIG (reference sequence). The CDR3 length is 14 residues. CDR3 in amino acids: CAWTVQGAMYEQYF. In DNA, the CDR3 is TGTGCCTGGACCGTACAGGGGGCTATGTACGAGCAGTACTTC.

The chain carries TRBV11-3 and TRBJ2-2, with 11 bases identical to TRBD2. The germline gives CDR1 SGHNT, CDR2 YENEEA. The CDR3 is 17 amino acids. V was clipped by 1 base and J by 4 bases; unmatched bases: 5. This CDR3 is CASSLGLAGGSTGELFF. In nucleotides, the CDR3 is TGTGCCAGCAGCTTAGGCCTAGCGGGAGGTAGCACCGGGGAGCTGTTTTTT. The full variable domain, rest sourced from reference TRBV11-3 and TRBJ2-2, is EAGVVQSPRYKIIEKKQPVAFWCNPISGHNTLYWYLQNLGQGPELLIRYENEEAVDDSQLPKDRFSAERLKGVDSTLKIQPAELGDSAVYLCASSLGLAGGSTGELFFGEGSRLTVL.

This chain uses TRBV5-1 with TRBJ2-5; 7 positions agree with TRBD1. The CDR3 extends over 15 amino acids. J was trimmed by 1 base and V by 5 bases; bases with no gene match: 8. Germline CDR1 SGHRS, CDR2 YFSETQ. CDR3 amino acids: CASRPTGQAQETQYF. CDR3 in DNA: TGCGCCAGCAGGCCTACCGGACAGGCCCAAGAGACCCAGTACTTC.

The chain recombines TRBV28 with TRBJ2-2, with D tentatively TRBD1 (6 bases). Looked up from germline, CDR1 is MDHEN and CDR2 is SYDVKM. The CDR3 is 15 amino acids. The V gene lost 6 bases and the J gene lost 2 bases, with 13 bases spanning the gap. The CDR3 DNA reads as TGTGCCAGCAGCCGGGACACCTTTAACACCGGGGAGCTGTTTTTT. This encodes CASSRDTFNTGELFF.

The genes are TRBV28 and TRBJ2-1, with D perhaps TRBD2 (5 bases). Germline V gene data show CDR1 as MDHEN and CDR2 as SYDVKM. V was trimmed by 2 bases and J by 8 bases, leaving 22 bases between them. This CDR3 contains 17 residues. Here the CDR3 DNA reads TGTGCCAGCAGTTTAATCCGGGGAGCCCAACTGAACGATGAGCAGTTCTTC. Translation gives CASSLIRGAQLNDEQFF.

The chain recombines TRBV20-1 with TRBJ1-1; D remains ambiguous. Germline loops: CDR1 DFQATT, CDR2 SNEGSKA (reference sequence). The CDR3 is 11 residues long. Trimming took 2 bases from V and 10 from J, leaving 11 bases between them. The DNA for the CDR3 is TGCAGTGCTAGACAGACCGGAGGAGCTTTCTTT. It yields the protein CSARQTGGAFF.

The rearrangement uses TRBV10-3 and TRBJ2-7; tentatively, D is TRBD1 (6 bases). This CDR3 has 16 residues. V shed 2 bases and J shed 3 bases, with 17 bases lying between them. Germline values: CDR1 ENHRY, CDR2 SYGVKD. In DNA, the CDR3 is TGTGCCATCAGTGAGAGTTGGACAGAAGGCAACTACGAGCAGTACTTC. It encodes CAISESWTEGNYEQYF.

This sequence joins TRBV27 and TRBJ1-2, with D maybe TRBD1 (5 bases). Germline lookup yields CDR1 MNHEY and CDR2 SMNVEV (reference sequence). This CDR3 region has 13 residues. V lost 4 bases and J lost 3, with 9 bases in between. The CDR3, as DNA: TGTGCCAGCAGTTCCTTGACAGACTATGGCTACACCTTC. Translated, it gives CASSSLTDYGYTF.

The chain has TRBV5-4 and TRBJ2-4; D is perhaps TRBD2 (5 bases). Trimming left V 2 bases short and J 3 bases short, with 9 bases between. CDR1 and CDR2 (germline): SGHNT, YYREEE (reference sequence). The CDR3 covers 14 residues. The CDR3 is CASSLSGNKNIQYF. The CDR3 nucleotides are TGTGCCAGCAGCTTATCGGGGAACAAAAACATTCAGTACTTC.

V and J are TRBV7-8 and TRBJ1-5, with D hard to call. With 1 base removed from V and 3 bases from J, the gap between germline ends came to 10 bases. The CDR3 length is 15 residues. Germline V CDR1 and CDR2: SGHVS, FQNEAQ. The CDR3 DNA follows: TGTGCCAGCAGCTTAGAGGGAGGGATCAATCAGCCCCAGCATTTT. Translating it yields CASSLEGGINQPQHF.

This clone was seen only once. J is TRBJ1-1 and V is TRBV7-9; 8 bases are a match to TRBD1. From germline, CDR1 is SEHNR and CDR2 FQNEAQ (reference sequence). The CDR3 runs to 17 residues. Trimming cost V 5 bases and J 0 bases; bases outside gene matches: 11. CDR3 sequence reads: CASSAHPGTGLNTEAFF. The CDR3 DNA is TGTGCCAGCAGCGCCCACCCCGGGACAGGCCTGAACACTGAAGCTTTCTTT.

The table lists this clone with a count of one. The V gene is TRBV19, the J gene TRBJ2-1, with D possibly TRBD2 on 6 matching bases. Looked up from germline, CDR1 is LNHDA and CDR2 is SQIVND (reference sequence). V lost 8 bases and J lost 4, with 27 bases in between. This CDR3 contains 18 residues. The CDR3 region has the DNA TGTGCCAGTCAAGATCTGAAAGCTCCGGGGGTCGCGTACAATGAGCAGTTCTTC. Translated, it gives CASQDLKAPGVAYNEQFF.

The J gene is TRBJ2-5, the V gene TRBV3-1 (or the pseudogene TRBV3-2), with a weak D call TRBD1 (6 bases). The CDR3 totals 18 residues. CDR1 is LGHDT and CDR2 is YNNKEL in the germline V gene (reference sequence). Trimming took 2 bases from V and 5 from J, leaving 24 bases between them. CDR3: CASSQITSQGPPEETQYF. Written as DNA, the CDR3 is TGTGCCAGCAGCCAAATCACGTCACAGGGCCCCCCGGAGGAGACCCAGTACTTC.

The chain uses TRBV5-1 and TRBJ2-5, with D possibly being TRBD1 (6 bases). The CDR3 sequence is 14 residues long. V gave up 0 bases and J gave up 5 bases, with 11 bases separating them. Germline lookup yields CDR1 SGHRS and CDR2 YFSETQ. DNA of the CDR3: TGCGCCAGCAGCTTGGTTGGGGGCGTGGAGACCCAGTACTTC. Encoded protein: CASSLVGGVETQYF.

The chain links TRBV7-9 to TRBJ2-1, with TRBD2 matching 9 bases. The V segment lost 0 bases and the J segment 5 bases; nucleotides outside the gene matches: 5. The CDR3 totals 16 residues. Germline CDR1 SEHNR, CDR2 FQNEAQ (reference sequence). This CDR3 reads CASSLASSGDNNEQFF. The CDR3 DNA reads TGTGCCAGCAGCTTAGCGTCTAGCGGGGACAACAATGAGCAGTTCTTC.

The rearrangement uses TRBV5-5 and TRBJ1-1; 7 nucleotides match TRBD1. The CDR3 covers 17 residues. Trimming removed 6 bases from V and 1 base from J; junction bases left unmatched: 15. Germline-derived CDR1 and CDR2 are SGHKS and YYEKEE (reference sequence). The CDR3 loop is CASTQEGGAFTNTEAFF. The CDR3 coding sequence is TGTGCCAGCACGCAGGAAGGGGGCGCTTTTACGAACACTGAAGCTTTCTTT.

The genes are TRBV6-5 and TRBJ1-5; a possible D gene is TRBD1 (5 bases). CDR1 and CDR2 (germline): MNHEY, SVGAGI. The CDR3 extends over 13 amino acids. V lost 5 bases and J lost 7, with 12 bases in between. The CDR3 reads CASSIQGEQPQHF. CDR3 nucleotides: TGTGCCAGCAGTATCCAGGGTGAGCAGCCCCAGCATTTT.

This chain connects TRBV2 to TRBJ1-1, with D perhaps matching TRBD1 (6 bases). The CDR3 runs 14 residues. Germline V gene sequence: CDR1 SNHLY, CDR2 FYNNEI. V lost 8 bases, J lost 0 bases, and 13 bases lay in between. This CDR3 is CASYLRTVNTEAFF. The CDR3 DNA reads TGTGCCAGCTACCTAAGGACAGTGAACACTGAAGCTTTCTTT.

The chain couples TRBV18 to TRBJ1-1; tentative D call: TRBD1 (5 bases). V was shortened by 8 bases and J by 1 base, with 8 bases between the two germline ends. CDR3 length equals 12 residues. Per the germline V gene, CDR1 is KGHSH and CDR2 is LQKENI. The CDR3 spells CASRRENTEAFF. DNA of the CDR3: TGTGCCAGCCGCAGGGAGAACACTGAAGCTTTCTTT.

The CDR3: CAISYRGDTGELFF. The CDR3, as DNA: TGTGCCATCAGTTACAGGGGCGACACCGGGGAGCTGTTTTTT. The gene calls are TRBV10-3 and TRBJ2-2; TRBD1 matches 7 bases. The CDR3 consists of 14 residues. Germline loops: CDR1 ENHRY, CDR2 SYGVKD. With V trimmed by 5 bases and J by 3 bases, 3 bases remained unmatched.